Presented here are 14 T cell receptor beta chains from one specimen sequenced in a study of beta chain features in type 1 diabetes. Study-wide results and limits: For Type 1 diabetes patients, all four CD4+ subsets carried TCRB CDR3s that were moderately but significantly shorter.

The antigens for these receptors are not known. Every bit of the isolated RNA underwent reverse transcription, so sequencing read expressed TCRB transcripts. The protocol was immunoSEQ multiplex PCR, while the TCRdb copy is restricted to in-frame clones and leaves out a portion. In the table there are about 270,000 clones, roughly an eighth of which are singletons. Sequenced input: naive CD4+ T cells from blood. Receptors originate from a young man with type 1 diabetes.

The chain combines TRBV4-3 with TRBJ2-7; possibly TRBD2 for D (5 bases). The V end was cut by 2 bases, the J end by 2 bases, with 10 bases between. CDR3 length: 14 residues. Germline values: CDR1 LGHNA, CDR2 YSLEER. In DNA, the CDR3 is TGCGCCAGCAGCCAAAACCACGGGGCCTACGAGCAGTACTTC. It codes for CASSQNHGAYEQYF.

This clone has just a few counts. The rearrangement links TRBV5-4 to TRBJ2-3, with 8 nucleotides matching TRBD2. Germline V lookup: CDR1 SGHNT, CDR2 YYREEE (reference sequence). CDR3 length: 18 amino acids. V lost 0 bases, J lost 4 bases, and 13 bases stayed unmatched. The CDR3 sequence: CASSLGLAGPERADTQYF. CDR3 DNA sequence: TGTGCCAGCAGCTTGGGTCTAGCGGGCCCGGAGCGTGCAGATACGCAGTATTTT.

This clone appeared once. This chain links TRBV2 with TRBJ1-4; 7 nucleotides align to TRBD1. The CDR3 runs 13 residues. The J segment lost 8 bases and the V segment lost 6 bases, leaving 6 bases of the junction unmatched. CDR1 and CDR2 from the germline V gene are SNHLY and FYNNEI. The CDR3 is CASSGQAGEKLFF. CDR3 bases: TGTGCCAGCAGCGGACAGGCTGGCGAAAAACTGTTTTTT.

Concerning this clone itself: The sample contains more than one DNA sequence encoding this CDR3. This chain joins TRBV29-1 and TRBJ2-1; 10 bases line up with TRBD2. Germline CDR1 reads SQVTM; CDR2 reads ANQGSEA. Germline trimming cut 2 bases from V and 1 base from J; bases unmatched to any gene: 2. The CDR3 runs to 15 residues. CDR3 protein: CSVELAGGSYNEQFF. CDR3 bases: TGCAGCGTTGAATTAGCGGGAGGTTCCTACAATGAGCAGTTCTTC.

In this sample, this clone turned up a few times. This sequence joins TRBV25-1 and TRBJ2-1; 8 bases align to TRBD1. Germline assignment: CDR1 MGHDK and CDR2 SYGVNS. The CDR3 sequence is 15 residues long. V was pared by 1 base and J by 8 bases, with 7 bases of the junction left unmatched. CDR3 DNA sequence: TGTGCCAGCAGTGAATGGAGGCAGGGGGCGGATGAGCAGTTCTTC. Translated: CASSEWRQGADEQFF.

The chain carries TRBV27 and TRBJ2-5; a possible D gene is TRBD2 (6 bases). This CDR3 has 13 amino acids. Trimming stripped 2 bases from V and 4 bases from J, with 8 bases between. Germline CDR1 MNHEY, CDR2 SMNVEV (reference sequence). The CDR3 sequence is CASSLAGRETQYF. The CDR3 coding sequence is TGTGCCAGCAGTTTAGCGGGAAGAGAGACCCAGTACTTC.

V gene TRBV9 combines with J gene TRBJ2-2, with 9 nucleotides matching TRBD2. Trimming cost V 4 bases and J 6 bases; bases outside gene matches: 7. This CDR3 is built from 15 residues. From germline, CDR1 is SGDLS and CDR2 YYNGEE. CDR3 loop: CASSSGLAIAGELFF. CDR3 bases: TGTGCCAGCAGCTCAGGACTAGCGATCGCCGGGGAGCTGTTTTTT.

This chain links TRBV27 with TRBJ2-5, with TRBD2 identical over 12 bases. The CDR3 totals 20 residues. V lost 5 bases, J lost 2 bases, and 18 bases stayed unmatched. Germline CDR1 and CDR2: MNHEY and SMNVEV (reference sequence). The CDR3 is CASSNLRGTSGRKGQETQYF. DNA for the CDR3: TGTGCCAGCAGTAATTTGAGGGGAACTAGCGGGAGGAAGGGGCAAGAGACCCAGTACTTC.

The rearrangement uses TRBV5-1 and TRBJ2-3; 10 bases are shared with TRBD2. This CDR3 region has 16 residues. CDR1 and CDR2 (germline): SGHRS, YFSETQ. V shed 4 bases and J 2 bases; nucleotides not matched to a gene: 7. The CDR3 region has the DNA TGCGCCAGCAGCGCGGGACTAGCGTACTTCACAGATACGCAGTATTTT. It yields the protein CASSAGLAYFTDTQYF. The entire variable domain, with the rest obtained from reference TRBV5-1 and TRBJ2-3, is as follows: KAGVTQTPRYLIKTRGQQVTLSCSPISGHRSVSWYQQTPGQGLQFLFEYFSETQRNKGNFPGRFSGRQFSNSRSEMNVSTLELGDSALYLCASSAGLAYFTDTQYFGPGTRLTVL.

The chain has TRBV18 and TRBJ2-7; a possible D gene is TRBD2 (6 bases). CDR1 is KGHSH and CDR2 is LQKENI in the germline V gene. The CDR3 has 15 amino acids. Deletions cut 3 bases from V and 1 base from J, with 13 bases between. The CDR3 protein is CASSPTAGTSYEQYF. The CDR3 coding sequence is TGTGCCAGCTCACCTACGGCAGGGACTTCCTACGAGCAGTACTTC. The full variable domain, completed using reference TRBV18 and TRBJ2-7, is NAGVMQNPRHLVRRRGQEARLRCSPMKGHSHVYWYRQLPEEGLKFMVYLQKENIIDESGMPKERFSAEFPKEGPSILRIQQVVRGDSAAYFCASSPTAGTSYEQYFGPGTRLTVT.

The chain has TRBV6-6 and TRBJ2-1; 9 bases are a match to TRBD1. CDR3 length: 14 amino acids. Germline CDR1 is MNHNY and CDR2 is SVGAGI (reference sequence). V shed 6 bases and J 7 bases; nucleotides not matched to a gene: 7. The CDR3 loop reads CASSSGQGTNEQFF. The CDR3 coding sequence is TGTGCCAGCAGCTCGGGACAGGGAACGAATGAGCAGTTCTTC.

Written as DNA, the CDR3 is TGTGCCAGCCTGGGGAGAAATGAAAAACTGTTTTTT. This sequence encodes CASLGRNEKLFF. The chain recombines TRBV7-8 with TRBJ1-4, with no clear D. CDR1 and CDR2 from the germline V gene are SGHVS and FQNEAQ. The CDR3 length is 12 residues. V lost 8 bases, J lost 5 bases, and 9 bases lay in between.

This chain joins TRBV19 and TRBJ1-5; D might be TRBD1 (6 bases). The V gene's germline CDR1 is LNHDA and CDR2 SQIVND (reference sequence). CDR3 length: 15 residues. Trimming took off 7 bases at V and 2 bases at J, with 15 bases between the two ends. CDR3 in amino acids: CASNVNRAGNQPQHF. The CDR3 bases are TGTGCCAGTAACGTGAACAGGGCCGGCAATCAGCCCCAGCATTTT. The full variable domain, with the rest looked up from reference TRBV19 and TRBJ1-5, is DGGITQSPKYLFRKEGQNVTLSCEQNLNHDAMYWYRQDPGQGLRLIYYSQIVNDFQKGDIAEGYSVSREKKESFPLTVTSAQKNPTAFYLCASNVNRAGNQPQHFGDGTRLSIL.

This clone has only a few counts. The chain is built from TRBV18 and TRBJ2-7, with 12 nucleotides matching TRBD2. Germline CDR1 is KGHSH and CDR2 is LQKENI. The CDR3 spans 16 residues. Trimming took 2 bases from V and 6 from J; bases not matched to a gene: 8. CDR3 bases: TGTGCCAGCTCACCAGCGCTAGCGGGAGGGCCCGGCGAGCAGTACTTC. Translated, it gives CASSPALAGGPGEQYF.